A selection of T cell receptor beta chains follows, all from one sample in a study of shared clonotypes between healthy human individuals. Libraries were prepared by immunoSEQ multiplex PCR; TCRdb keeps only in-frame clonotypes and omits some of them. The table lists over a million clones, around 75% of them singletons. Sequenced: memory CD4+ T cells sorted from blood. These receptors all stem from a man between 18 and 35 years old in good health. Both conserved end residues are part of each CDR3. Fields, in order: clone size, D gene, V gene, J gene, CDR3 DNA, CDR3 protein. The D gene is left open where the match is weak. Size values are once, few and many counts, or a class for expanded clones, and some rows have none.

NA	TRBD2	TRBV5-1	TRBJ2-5	TGCGCCAGCAGCCCCGGGACTAGGGGGCAAGAGACCCAGTACTTC	CASSPGTRGQETQYF
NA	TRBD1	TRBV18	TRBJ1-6	TGTGCCAGCTCCCGACAGGGGCAAAATTCACCCCTCCACTTT	CASSRQGQNSPLHF
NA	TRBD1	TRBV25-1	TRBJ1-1	TGTGCCAGCAGTGGGTTCGTTCAGGGGGGAGCTTTCTTT	CASSGFVQGGAFF
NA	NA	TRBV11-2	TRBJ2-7	TGTGCCAGCAGCCAGAGCTCCTACGAGCAGTACTTC	CASSQSSYEQYF
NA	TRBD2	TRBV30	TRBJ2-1	TGTGCCTGGAGTAGACTAGCGGGGGCGTCATTCTACAATGAGCAGTTCTTC	CAWSRLAGASFYNEQFF
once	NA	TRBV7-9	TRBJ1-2	TGTGCCAGCAGCTTAACAATGCGTCAGGGCTATGGCTACACCTTC	CASSLTMRQGYGYTF
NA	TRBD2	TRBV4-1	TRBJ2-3	TGCGCCAGCAGCCAAGCTCCAATAGCGGGAGCCGGCACAGATACGCAGTATTTT	CASSQAPIAGAGTDTQYF
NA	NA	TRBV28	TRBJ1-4	TGTGCCAGCAGTTCGACGGGAGCTGGCGAAAAACTGTTTTTT	CASSSTGAGEKLFF
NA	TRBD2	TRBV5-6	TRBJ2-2	TGTGCCAGCAGCTTGCCAAGCGGGGGAGTAACGGACACCGGGGAGCTGTTTTTT	CASSLPSGGVTDTGELFF
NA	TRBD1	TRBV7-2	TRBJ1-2	TGTGCCAGCAGCCGAAGAACGACAGGGGAAGGTTATGGCTACACCTTC	CASSRRTTGEGYGYTF
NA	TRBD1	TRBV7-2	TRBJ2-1	TGTGCCAGCAACCCGACCGGGACAGGGTACGGGAATGAGCAGTTCTTC	CASNPTGTGYGNEQFF
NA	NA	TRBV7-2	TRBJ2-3	TGTGCCAGCAGCTCACTAGGCTCGGATACGCAGTATTTT	CASSSLGSDTQYF
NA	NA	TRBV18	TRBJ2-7	TGTGCCAGCTCACCAGTCGGGAGCTCCTACGAGCAGTACTTC	CASSPVGSSYEQYF
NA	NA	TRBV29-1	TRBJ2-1	TGCAGCGCCAAGACCCCCAGGGTCCATGAGCAGTTCTTC	CSAKTPRVHEQFF
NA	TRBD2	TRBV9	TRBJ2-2	TGTGCCAGCTCCGGACTAGCGGGAGACACCGGGGAGCTGTTTTTT	CASSGLAGDTGELFF
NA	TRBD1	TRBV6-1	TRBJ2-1	TGTGCCAGCAGTGGAGGACAGGGGGACCCTAACTACAATGAGCAGTTCTTC	CASSGGQGDPNYNEQFF
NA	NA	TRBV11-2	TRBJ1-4	TGTGCCAGCAGCCTCGATTGGGTTGATGAAAAACTGTTTTTT	CASSLDWVDEKLFF
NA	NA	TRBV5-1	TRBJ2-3	TGCGCCAGCAGCTTGGAGGGACCCAGCCAGTATTTT	CASSLEGPSQYF